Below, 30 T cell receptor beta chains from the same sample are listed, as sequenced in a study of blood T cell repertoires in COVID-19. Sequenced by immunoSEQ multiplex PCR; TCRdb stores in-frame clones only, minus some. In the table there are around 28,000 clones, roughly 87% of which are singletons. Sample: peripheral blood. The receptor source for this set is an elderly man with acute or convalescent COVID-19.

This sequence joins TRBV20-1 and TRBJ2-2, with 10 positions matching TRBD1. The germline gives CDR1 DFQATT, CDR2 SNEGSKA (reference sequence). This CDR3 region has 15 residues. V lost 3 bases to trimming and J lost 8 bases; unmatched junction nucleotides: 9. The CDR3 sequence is CSASDRGRAGGELFF. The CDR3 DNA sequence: TGCAGTGCTAGTGACAGGGGGCGCGCTGGTGGGGAGCTGTTTTTT.

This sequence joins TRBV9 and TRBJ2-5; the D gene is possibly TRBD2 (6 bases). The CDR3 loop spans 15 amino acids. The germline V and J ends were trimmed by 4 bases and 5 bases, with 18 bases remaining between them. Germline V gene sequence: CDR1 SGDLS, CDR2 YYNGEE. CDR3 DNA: TGTGCCAGCAGCTATAGCGGATCCACGGGGGAGACCCAGTACTTC. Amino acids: CASSYSGSTGETQYF.

CDR3 coding DNA: TGTGCCAGCAGCTTAGGATTCGGGACCCCGGGGGATGAGCAGTTCTTC. It codes for CASSLGFGTPGDEQFF. This chain connects TRBV7-6 to TRBJ2-1, with a possible D match to TRBD2 (6 bases). CDR3 size: 16 residues. CDR1 is SGHVS and CDR2 is FNYEAQ in the germline V gene. Trimming shortened V by 1 base and J by 8 bases, and 18 bases separated the two germline ends.

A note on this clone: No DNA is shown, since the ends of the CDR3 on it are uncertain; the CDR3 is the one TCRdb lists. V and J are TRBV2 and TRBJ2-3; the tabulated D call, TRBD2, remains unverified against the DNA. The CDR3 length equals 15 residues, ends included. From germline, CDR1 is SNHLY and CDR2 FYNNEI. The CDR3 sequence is CASSILGLATDTQYF.

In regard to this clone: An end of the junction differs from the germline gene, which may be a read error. The CDR3 sequence: CASSYGTGLGNIRYF. The CDR3 nucleotides are TGTGCCAGCAGCTACGGGACAGGGCTCGGAAACATTCGGTACTTC. V and J are TRBV7-9 and TRBJ2-4; 9 nucleotides agree with TRBD1. From germline, CDR1 is SEHNR and CDR2 FQNEAQ (reference sequence). The CDR3 totals 15 residues.

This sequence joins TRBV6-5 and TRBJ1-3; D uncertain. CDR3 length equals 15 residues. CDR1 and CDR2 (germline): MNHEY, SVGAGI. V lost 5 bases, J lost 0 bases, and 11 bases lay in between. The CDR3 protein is CASSPQVISGNTIYF. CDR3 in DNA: TGTGCCAGCAGTCCCCAGGTAATCTCTGGAAACACCATATATTTT.

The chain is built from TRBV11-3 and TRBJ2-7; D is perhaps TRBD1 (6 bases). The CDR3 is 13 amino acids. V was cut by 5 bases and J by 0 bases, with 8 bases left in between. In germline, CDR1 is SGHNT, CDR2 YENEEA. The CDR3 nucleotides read TGTGCCAGCAGCGCGACAGGCTCCTACGAGCAGTACTTC. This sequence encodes CASSATGSYEQYF.

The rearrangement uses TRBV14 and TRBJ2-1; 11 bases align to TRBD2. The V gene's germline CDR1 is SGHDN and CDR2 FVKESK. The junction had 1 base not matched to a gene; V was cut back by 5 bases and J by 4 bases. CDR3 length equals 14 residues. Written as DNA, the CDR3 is TGTGCCAGCAGCTGGACTAGCGGGTACAATGAGCAGTTCTTC. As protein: CASSWTSGYNEQFF.

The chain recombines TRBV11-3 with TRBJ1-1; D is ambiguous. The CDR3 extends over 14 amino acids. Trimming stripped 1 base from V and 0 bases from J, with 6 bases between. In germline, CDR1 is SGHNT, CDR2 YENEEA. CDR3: CASSLGAVNTEAFF. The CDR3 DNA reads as TGTGCCAGCAGCTTAGGGGCAGTGAACACTGAAGCTTTCTTT.

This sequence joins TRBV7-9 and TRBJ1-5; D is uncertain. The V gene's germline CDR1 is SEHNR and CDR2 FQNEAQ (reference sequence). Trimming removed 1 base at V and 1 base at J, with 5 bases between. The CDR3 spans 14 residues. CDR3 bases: TGTGCCAGCAGCTTAGGGCCCAGCAATCAGCCCCAGCATTTT. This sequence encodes CASSLGPSNQPQHF.

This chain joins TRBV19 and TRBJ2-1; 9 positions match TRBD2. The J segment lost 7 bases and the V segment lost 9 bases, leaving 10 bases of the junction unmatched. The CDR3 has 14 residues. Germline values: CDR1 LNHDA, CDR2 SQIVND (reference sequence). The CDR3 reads CASQQRTSVNEQFF. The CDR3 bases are TGTGCCAGCCAACAGAGGACTAGCGTGAATGAGCAGTTCTTC. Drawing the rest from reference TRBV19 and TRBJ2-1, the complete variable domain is DGGITQSPKYLFRKEGQNVTLSCEQNLNHDAMYWYRQDPGQGLRLIYYSQIVNDFQKGDIAEGYSVSREKKESFPLTVTSAQKNPTAFYLCASQQRTSVNEQFFGPGTRLTVL.

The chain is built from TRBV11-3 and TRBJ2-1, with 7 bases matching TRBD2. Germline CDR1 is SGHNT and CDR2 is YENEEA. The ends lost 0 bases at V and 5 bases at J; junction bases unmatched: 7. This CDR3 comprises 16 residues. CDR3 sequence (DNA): TGTGCCAGCAGCTTAGATGGGACTAATTCAGACAATGAGCAGTTCTTC. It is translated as CASSLDGTNSDNEQFF.

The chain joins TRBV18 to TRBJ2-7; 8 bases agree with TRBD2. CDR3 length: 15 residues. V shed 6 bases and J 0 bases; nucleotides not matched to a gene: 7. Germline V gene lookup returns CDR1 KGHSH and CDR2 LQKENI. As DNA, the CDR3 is TGTGCCAGCTCGCCTCCGGGGGGGAGCTCCTACGAGCAGTACTTC. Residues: CASSPPGGSSYEQYF. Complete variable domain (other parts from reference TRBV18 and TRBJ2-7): NAGVMQNPRHLVRRRGQEARLRCSPMKGHSHVYWYRQLPEEGLKFMVYLQKENIIDESGMPKERFSAEFPKEGPSILRIQQVVRGDSAAYFCASSPPGGSSYEQYFGPGTRLTVT.

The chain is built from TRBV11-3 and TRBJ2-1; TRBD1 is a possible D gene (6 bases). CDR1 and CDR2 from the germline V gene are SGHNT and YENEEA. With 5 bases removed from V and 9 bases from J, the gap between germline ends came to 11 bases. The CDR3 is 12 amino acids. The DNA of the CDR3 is TGTGCCAGCAGCCCACAGGGATTTGAGCAGTTCTTC. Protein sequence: CASSPQGFEQFF.

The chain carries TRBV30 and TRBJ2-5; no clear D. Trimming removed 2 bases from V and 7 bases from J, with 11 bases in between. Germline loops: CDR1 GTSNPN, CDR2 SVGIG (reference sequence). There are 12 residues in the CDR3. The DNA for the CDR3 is TGTGCCTGGAGTCCTCTTTCAGGGACCCAGTACTTC. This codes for CAWSPLSGTQYF.

The CDR3 coding sequence is TGTGCCAGTAAGGAGGGCCCCGGTGACGGAAACATTCAGTACTTC. Its protein is CASKEGPGDGNIQYF. The chain employs TRBV19 and TRBJ2-4; perhaps TRBD2 as D (6 bases). With 7 bases removed from V and 6 bases from J, the gap between germline ends came to 19 bases. The germline CDR1 and CDR2 sequences are LNHDA and SQIVND (reference sequence). This CDR3 region has 15 residues.

Here the CDR3 reads CASSRDIAYGYTF. The CDR3 DNA reads TGTGCCAGCAGCCGTGACATTGCCTATGGCTACACCTTC. This chain links TRBV5-4 with TRBJ1-2; D is unclear. Deletions cut 4 bases from V and 4 bases from J, with 11 bases between. Germline CDR1 reads SGHNT; CDR2 reads YYREEE (reference sequence). The CDR3 spans 13 residues.

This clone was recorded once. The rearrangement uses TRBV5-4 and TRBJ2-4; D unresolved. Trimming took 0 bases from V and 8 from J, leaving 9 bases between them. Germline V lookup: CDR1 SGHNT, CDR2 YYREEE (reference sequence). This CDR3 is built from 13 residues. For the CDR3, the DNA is TGTGCCAGCAGCTTGGAAGAGCGAGACATTCAGTACTTC. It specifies CASSLEERDIQYF.

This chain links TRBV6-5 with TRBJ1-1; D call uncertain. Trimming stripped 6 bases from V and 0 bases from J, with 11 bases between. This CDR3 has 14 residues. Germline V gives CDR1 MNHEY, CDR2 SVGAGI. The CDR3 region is CASRGVFMNTEAFF. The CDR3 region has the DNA TGTGCCAGCAGGGGAGTCTTTATGAACACTGAAGCTTTCTTT.

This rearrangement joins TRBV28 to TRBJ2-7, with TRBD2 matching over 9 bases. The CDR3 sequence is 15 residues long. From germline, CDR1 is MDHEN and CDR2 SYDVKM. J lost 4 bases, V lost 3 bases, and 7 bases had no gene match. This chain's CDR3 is CASSFRLLAGYEQYF. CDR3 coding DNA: TGTGCCAGCAGTTTCCGGCTTCTAGCGGGATACGAGCAGTACTTC.

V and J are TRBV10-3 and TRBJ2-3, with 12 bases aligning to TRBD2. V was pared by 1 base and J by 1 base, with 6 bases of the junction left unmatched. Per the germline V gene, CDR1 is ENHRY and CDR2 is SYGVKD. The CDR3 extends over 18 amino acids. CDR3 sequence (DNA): TGTGCCATCAGTGAGTTCCCGGGACTAGCGGGCGGCACAGATACGCAGTATTTT. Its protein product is CAISEFPGLAGGTDTQYF.

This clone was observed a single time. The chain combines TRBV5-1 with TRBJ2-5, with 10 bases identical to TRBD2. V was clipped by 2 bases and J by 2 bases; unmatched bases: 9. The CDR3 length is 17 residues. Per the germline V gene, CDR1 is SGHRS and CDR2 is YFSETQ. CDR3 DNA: TGCGCCAGCAGCTTAACACCCGGGACTAGCGCACAAGAGACCCAGTACTTC. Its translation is CASSLTPGTSAQETQYF.

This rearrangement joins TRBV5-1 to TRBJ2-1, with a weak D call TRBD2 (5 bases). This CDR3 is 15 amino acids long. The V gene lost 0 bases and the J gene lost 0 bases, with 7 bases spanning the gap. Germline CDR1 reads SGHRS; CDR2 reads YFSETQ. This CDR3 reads CASSLGLASYNEQFF. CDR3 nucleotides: TGCGCCAGCAGCTTGGGGCTAGCCTCCTACAATGAGCAGTTCTTC.

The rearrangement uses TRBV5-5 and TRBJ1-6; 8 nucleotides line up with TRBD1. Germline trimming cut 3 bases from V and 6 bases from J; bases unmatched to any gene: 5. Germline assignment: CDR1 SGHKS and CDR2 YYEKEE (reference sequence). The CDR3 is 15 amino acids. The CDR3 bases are TGTGCCAGCAGCTCTACTGGACAGGGTAATTCACCCCTCCACTTT. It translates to CASSSTGQGNSPLHF.

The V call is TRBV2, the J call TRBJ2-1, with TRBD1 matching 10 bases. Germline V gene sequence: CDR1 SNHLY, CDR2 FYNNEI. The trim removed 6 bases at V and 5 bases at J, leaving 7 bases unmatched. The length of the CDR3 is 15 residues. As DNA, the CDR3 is TGTGCCAGCAGCGTTCCGGGACAGGGGAACAATGAGCAGTTCTTC. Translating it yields CASSVPGQGNNEQFF. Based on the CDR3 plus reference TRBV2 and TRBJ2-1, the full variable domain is EPEVTQTPSHQVTQMGQEVILRCVPISNHLYFYWYRQILGQKVEFLVSFYNNEISEKSEIFDDQFSVERPDGSNFTLKIRSTKLEDSAMYFCASSVPGQGNNEQFFGPGTRLTVL.

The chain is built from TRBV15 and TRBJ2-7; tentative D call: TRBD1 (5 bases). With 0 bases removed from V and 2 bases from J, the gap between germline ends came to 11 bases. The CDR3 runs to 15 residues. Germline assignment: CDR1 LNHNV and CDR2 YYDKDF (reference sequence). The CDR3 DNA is TGTGCCACCAGCAGAGAATTGGACACAGCCTACGAGCAGTACTTC. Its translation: CATSRELDTAYEQYF.

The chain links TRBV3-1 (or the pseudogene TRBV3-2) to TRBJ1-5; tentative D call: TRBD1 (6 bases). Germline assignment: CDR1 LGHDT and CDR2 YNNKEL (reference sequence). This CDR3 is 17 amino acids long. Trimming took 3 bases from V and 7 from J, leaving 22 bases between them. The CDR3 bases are TGTGCCAGCAGCCATTCTCTGGGGGGGCAATTCGGCCAGCCCCAGCATTTT. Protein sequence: CASSHSLGGQFGQPQHF.

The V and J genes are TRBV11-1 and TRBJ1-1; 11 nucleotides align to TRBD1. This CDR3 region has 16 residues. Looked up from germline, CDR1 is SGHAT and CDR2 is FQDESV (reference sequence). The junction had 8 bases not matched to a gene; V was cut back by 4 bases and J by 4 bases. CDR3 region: CASSYSGTGGITEAFF. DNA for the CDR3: TGTGCCAGCAGCTACTCCGGGACAGGGGGAATCACTGAAGCTTTCTTT. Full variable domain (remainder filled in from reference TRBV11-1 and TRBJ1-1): EAEVAQSPRYKITEKSQAVAFWCDPISGHATLYWYRQILGQGPELLVQFQDESVVDDSQLPKDRFSAERLKGVDSTLKIQPAELGDSAMYLCASSYSGTGGITEAFFGQGTRLTVV.

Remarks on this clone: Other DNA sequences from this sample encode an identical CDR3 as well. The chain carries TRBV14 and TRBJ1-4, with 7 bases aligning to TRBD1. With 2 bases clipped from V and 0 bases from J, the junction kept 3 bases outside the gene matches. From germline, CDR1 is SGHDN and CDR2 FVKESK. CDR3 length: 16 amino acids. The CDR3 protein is CASSQRQGATNEKLFF. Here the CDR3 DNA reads TGTGCCAGCAGCCAAAGGCAGGGGGCAACTAATGAAAAACTGTTTTTT.

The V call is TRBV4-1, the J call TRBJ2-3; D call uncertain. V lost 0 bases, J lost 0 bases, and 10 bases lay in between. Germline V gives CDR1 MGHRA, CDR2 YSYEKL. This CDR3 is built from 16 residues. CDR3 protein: CASSQERSPSTDTQYF. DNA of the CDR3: TGCGCCAGCAGCCAAGAACGGTCCCCTAGCACAGATACGCAGTATTTT.